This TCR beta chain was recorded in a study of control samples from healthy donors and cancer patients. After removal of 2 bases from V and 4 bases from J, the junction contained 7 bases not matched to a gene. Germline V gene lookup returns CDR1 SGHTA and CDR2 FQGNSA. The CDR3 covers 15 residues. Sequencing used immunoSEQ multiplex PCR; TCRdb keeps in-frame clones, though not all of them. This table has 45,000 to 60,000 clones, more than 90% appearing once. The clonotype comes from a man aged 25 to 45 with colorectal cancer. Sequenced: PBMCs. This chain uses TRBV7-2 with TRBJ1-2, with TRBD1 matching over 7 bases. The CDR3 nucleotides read TGTGCCAGCAGCTTAATAGGAGGGGGCGTCTATGGCTACACCTTC. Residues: CASSLIGGGVYGYTF.